This T cell receptor (beta chain) stems from a study of early T cells in non-severe SARS-CoV-2 infection. In the study overall: Sequencing was performed on bulk RNA from unsorted whole blood, leaving chains unpaired. Notes on the study in general: In VDJdb matching, anti-spike CD8 responses were favored while private and CD4 specificities went missing.

Concerning this clonotype itself: Its antigen remains unidentified.

Per germline, CDR1 SGHVS and CDR2 FNYEAQ. The CDR3 is 13 amino acids. The V and J ends lost 0 bases and 7 bases respectively, with 9 bases between them. As part of library construction, unique molecular identifiers were attached to individual cDNA molecules. TCRdb re-derived calls from the 5' RACE reads in MiXCR, one entry per CDR3 protein. The sample contains tens of thousands of distinct CDR3 sequences, roughly 8% of which appear only once. The sample was whole blood. The rearrangement uses TRBV7-6 and TRBJ1-2, with no clear D. The receptor was isolated from an adult who was a healthcare worker with PCR-confirmed SARS-CoV-2 infection or an uninfected control (not recorded which). CDR3 DNA sequence: TGTGCCAGCAGCTTAGCGAGGCTAGGTGGCTACACCTTC. This sequence encodes CASSLARLGGYTF.